Following are 21 T cell receptor beta chains from one sample sequenced in a study of OX40 agonist ivuxolimab in advanced cancers. Only in-frame clones appear in the TCRdb table, and some are missing; sequencing was by immunoSEQ multiplex PCR. This table has roughly 60,000 clones, about 88% appearing once. The sample in question was CD4+ or CD8+ T cells sorted from blood, obtained in a trial of the OX40 agonist ivuxolimab. These receptors were collected from an adult with an advanced solid tumor such as melanoma, head and neck, liver or kidney cancer.

The V gene is TRBV28, the J gene TRBJ1-6; possibly TRBD1 for D (5 bases). V was pared by 7 bases and J by 7 bases, with 11 bases between. Germline assignment: CDR1 MDHEN and CDR2 SYDVKM. This CDR3 region has 13 residues. CDR3 residues: CASIGGVNSPLHF. The CDR3 DNA sequence: TGTGCCAGCATAGGAGGGGTGAATTCACCCCTCCACTTT.

This sequence joins TRBV27 and TRBJ1-4; D might be TRBD1 (5 bases). The germline V gene encodes CDR1 MNHEY and CDR2 SMNVEV (reference sequence). CDR3 length equals 15 residues. The ends were cut back, 6 bases at V and 5 bases at J, with 16 bases in the middle. CDR3 loop: CASSPGAQTNEKLFF. The CDR3 nucleotides read TGTGCCAGCAGCCCTGGGGCACAAACAAATGAAAAACTGTTTTTT.

The chain has TRBV25-1 and TRBJ2-5; D is undetermined. V was shortened by 2 bases and J by 2 bases, with 12 bases between the two germline ends. Germline CDR1 and CDR2: MGHDK and SYGVNS. The CDR3 contains 15 residues. CDR3 protein: CASSEDPPRQETQYF. The CDR3 nucleotides are TGTGCCAGCAGTGAAGACCCCCCACGTCAAGAGACCCAGTACTTC.

The rearrangement links TRBV6-5 to TRBJ2-5; D may be TRBD2 (6 bases). This CDR3 region has 15 residues. Trimming pared 0 bases from V and 2 bases from J, leaving 10 bases between. The germline V gene has CDR1 MNHEY and CDR2 SVGAGI. The CDR3: CASSYSYGRQETQYF. The DNA of the CDR3 is TGTGCCAGCAGTTACTCTTACGGGAGACAAGAGACCCAGTACTTC.

The rearrangement joins TRBV28 to TRBJ2-6, with D tentatively TRBD2 (5 bases). CDR3 length: 16 amino acids. V was clipped by 7 bases and J by 1 base, with 14 bases between them. Looked up from germline, CDR1 is MDHEN and CDR2 is SYDVKM. The CDR3 region is CASNREILSGANVLTF. The CDR3 coding sequence is TGTGCCAGCAATAGGGAGATCCTTTCTGGGGCCAACGTCCTGACTTTC.

The rearrangement links TRBV4-1 to TRBJ2-3, with 10 bases that match TRBD2. The CDR3 covers 16 residues. In germline, CDR1 is MGHRA, CDR2 YSYEKL. V trimming: 1 base; J trimming: 8 bases; junction bases outside the gene matches: 9. The CDR3 nucleotides read TGCGCCAGCAGCCAAGCTTCCAGCGGGGGGGCAGGTACGCAGTATTTT. It encodes CASSQASSGGAGTQYF.

This chain uses TRBV6-4 with TRBJ1-2; D gene unclear. V was cut by 6 bases and J by 4 bases, with 6 bases left in between. The CDR3 is 11 residues long. CDR1 MRHNA and CDR2 SNTAGT come from the germline V gene. CDR3 in DNA: TGTGCCAGCAGCAATGGCTATGGCTACACCTTC. Translating gives CASSNGYGYTF.

The chain carries TRBV11-2 and TRBJ2-7; D gene ambiguous. V was clipped by 4 bases and J by 0 bases, with 10 bases between them. CDR3 length: 14 residues. Per germline, CDR1 SGHAT and CDR2 FQNNGV. This CDR3 reads CASSSRLYSYEQYF. CDR3 bases: TGTGCCAGCAGCTCCCGATTGTACTCCTACGAGCAGTACTTC.

The gene calls are TRBV5-1 and TRBJ2-2; a weak D match, TRBD1 (6 bases). This CDR3 is built from 15 residues. CDR1 is SGHRS and CDR2 is YFSETQ in the germline V gene. Trimming pared 4 bases from V and 1 base from J, leaving 11 bases between. The CDR3 is CASSPGHLNTGELFF. The CDR3 nucleotides read TGCGCCAGCAGCCCGGGACATCTGAACACCGGGGAGCTGTTTTTT.

The table lists this clone with a few counts. In DNA form, the CDR3 reads TGTGCCAGCAGCGCCTACAACACTGAAGCTTTCTTT. Translated: CASSAYNTEAFF. The V call is TRBV5-4, the J call TRBJ1-1; D call uncertain. CDR1 and CDR2 from the germline V gene are SGHNT and YYREEE (reference sequence). The V end lost 4 bases, the J end lost 2 bases, and 6 bases lay between the germline ends. This CDR3 is 12 amino acids long.

The rearrangement uses TRBV6-6 and TRBJ2-7; the D gene could be TRBD1 or TRBD2 (5 bases each). From germline, CDR1 is MNHNY and CDR2 SVGAGI (reference sequence). Trimming removed 6 bases from V and 7 bases from J, with 16 bases in between. The CDR3 contains 13 residues. CDR3 loop: CASSPGTRGEQYF. CDR3 sequence (DNA): TGTGCCAGCAGCCCCGGGACCCGAGGGGAGCAGTACTTC.

The rearrangement joins TRBV9 to TRBJ2-3, with TRBD2 identical over 10 bases. The CDR3 loop spans 15 amino acids. Trimming took 4 bases from V and 4 from J; bases not matched to a gene: 6. Germline V gene sequence: CDR1 SGDLS, CDR2 YYNGEE. The chain's CDR3 is CASSLGGLAADTQYF. The CDR3 region has the DNA TGTGCCAGCAGCCTCGGAGGACTAGCGGCAGATACGCAGTATTTT.

This clone was detected once. CDR3 DNA sequence: TGTGCCAGCAGTCGGATGTCTACGGGCAATGAGCAGTTCTTC. Translation: CASSRMSTGNEQFF. V is TRBV6-5 and J is TRBJ2-1; unclear D gene. Trimming removed 5 bases at V and 6 bases at J, with 14 bases between. CDR3 length: 14 amino acids. The germline V gene encodes CDR1 MNHEY and CDR2 SVGAGI.

The V gene is TRBV4-2, the J gene TRBJ2-2; 13 nucleotides agree with TRBD2. V lost 2 bases, J lost 5 bases, and 2 bases stayed unmatched. This CDR3 contains 16 residues. The germline V gene has CDR1 LGHNA and CDR2 YNFKEQ. The DNA for the CDR3 is TGTGCCAGCAGCCAAACTAGCGGGGGGGATACCGGGGAGCTGTTTTTT. Encoded protein: CASSQTSGGDTGELFF.

Relative to its sample, this clone is medium-sized. This chain links TRBV2 with TRBJ1-4; 8 bases are shared with TRBD1. Germline V gives CDR1 SNHLY, CDR2 FYNNEI. This CDR3 comprises 14 residues. With 7 bases clipped from V and 7 bases from J, the junction kept 8 bases outside the gene matches. The CDR3: CASKDRGGGEKLFF. In DNA, the CDR3 is TGTGCCAGCAAAGACAGGGGAGGTGGTGAAAAACTGTTTTTT.

The chain has TRBV18 and TRBJ2-3, with a possible D match to TRBD2 (6 bases). V lost 3 bases to trimming and J lost 1 base, with 11 bases between them. CDR3 length equals 15 residues. Germline V gene lookup returns CDR1 KGHSH and CDR2 LQKENI. As DNA, the CDR3 is TGTGCCAGCTCACCTGTGGCTAGCGGCACAGATACGCAGTATTTT. Translating it yields CASSPVASGTDTQYF.

The table lists this clone with a few counts. The V call is TRBV15, the J call TRBJ1-1, with D unresolved. The V end lost 6 bases, the J end lost 7 bases, and 15 bases lay between the germline ends. CDR1 is LNHNV and CDR2 is YYDKDF in the germline V gene (reference sequence). The CDR3 runs to 13 residues. The CDR3, as DNA: TGTGCCACCAGAAAAGCAGGATCCAATGAAGCTTTCTTT. Its translation: CATRKAGSNEAFF.

The chain employs TRBV2 and TRBJ1-2, with 9 bases aligning to TRBD1. The germline V gene has CDR1 SNHLY and CDR2 FYNNEI. The CDR3 is made up of 14 amino acids. The ends lost 6 bases at V and 8 bases at J; junction bases unmatched: 10. Written as DNA, the CDR3 is TGTGCCAGCAGCTACACAGGGGGCGCGGCCGGCTACACCTTC. Translation gives CASSYTGGAAGYTF.

The V gene is TRBV19, the J gene TRBJ1-6; 10 bases agree with TRBD1. The CDR3 length is 14 residues. CDR1 is LNHDA and CDR2 is SQIVND in the germline V gene (reference sequence). V was clipped by 8 bases and J by 7 bases; unmatched bases: 5. CDR3 DNA: TGTGCCAGTTCCCAGGGACAGGGGAATTCACCCCTCCACTTT. This sequence encodes CASSQGQGNSPLHF.

The rearrangement uses TRBV2 and TRBJ1-2; D unclear. The germline V gene encodes CDR1 SNHLY and CDR2 FYNNEI. The CDR3 contains 14 residues. V shed 2 bases and J shed 0 bases, with 7 bases lying between them. CDR3 bases: TGTGCCAGCAGTGAAACGGCAGCTAACTATGGCTACACCTTC. This sequence encodes CASSETAANYGYTF.

V is TRBV7-9 and J is TRBJ1-1, with a possible D match to TRBD1 (5 bases). From germline, CDR1 is SEHNR and CDR2 FQNEAQ (reference sequence). This CDR3 has 13 residues. The V end was cut by 11 bases, the J end by 3 bases, with 16 bases between. CDR3 amino acids: CAGKAQGDTEAFF. The CDR3 bases are TGTGCCGGAAAAGCGCAGGGCGACACTGAAGCTTTCTTT.